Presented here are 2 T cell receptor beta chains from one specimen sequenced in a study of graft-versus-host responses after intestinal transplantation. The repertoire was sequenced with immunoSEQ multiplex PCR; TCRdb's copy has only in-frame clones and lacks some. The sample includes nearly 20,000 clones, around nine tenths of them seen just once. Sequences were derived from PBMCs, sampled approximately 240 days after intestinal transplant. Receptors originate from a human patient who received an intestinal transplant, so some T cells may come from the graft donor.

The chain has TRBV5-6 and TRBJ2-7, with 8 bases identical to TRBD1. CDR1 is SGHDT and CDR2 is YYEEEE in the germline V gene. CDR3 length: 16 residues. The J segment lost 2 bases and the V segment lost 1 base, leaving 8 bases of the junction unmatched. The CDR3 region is CASSLLGTGYTYEQYF. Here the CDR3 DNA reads TGTGCCAGCAGCTTGCTCGGGACAGGATACACCTACGAGCAGTACTTC. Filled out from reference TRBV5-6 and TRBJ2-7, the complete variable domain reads DAGVTQSPTHLIKTRGQQVTLRCSPKSGHDTVSWYQQALGQGPQFIFQYYEEEERQRGNFPDRFSGHQFPNYSSELNVNALLLGDSALYLCASSLLGTGYTYEQYFGPGTRLTVT.

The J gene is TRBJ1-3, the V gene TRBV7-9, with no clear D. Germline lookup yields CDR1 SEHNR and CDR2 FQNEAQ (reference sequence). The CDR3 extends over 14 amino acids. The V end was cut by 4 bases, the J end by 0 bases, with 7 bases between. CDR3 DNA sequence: TGTGCCAGCAGCTCCCCAGGCTCTGGAAACACCATATATTTT. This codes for CASSSPGSGNTIYF.